This passage covers 5 T cell receptor beta chains from one sample sequenced in a study of neoadjuvant nivolumab and ipilimumab in lung cancer. Here immunoSEQ multiplex PCR was the method, and the copy in TCRdb shows in-frame clones only, minus some. The sample consists of 17,000 or so clones, 70% to 80% of them appearing once. The source material was tumor tissue, sampled after neoadjuvant nivolumab, alone or with ipilimumab, at or shortly before surgery. Every receptor here comes from an adult with non-small cell lung cancer.

The chain employs TRBV13 and TRBJ2-2; D might be TRBD2 (5 bases). There are 13 residues in the CDR3. The germline V and J ends were trimmed by 1 base and 9 bases, with 9 bases remaining between them. Per the germline V gene, CDR1 is PRHDT and CDR2 is FYEKMQ (reference sequence). CDR3 sequence (DNA): TGTGCCAGCAGCTTAGTCCCGGGAAGGGAGCTGTTTTTT. Amino acid sequence: CASSLVPGRELFF.

The V gene is TRBV2, the J gene TRBJ1-2; no definite D call. This CDR3 is 14 amino acids long. CDR1 and CDR2 (germline): SNHLY, FYNNEI. V was cut by 8 bases and J by 4 bases, with 17 bases left in between. The CDR3 sequence is CASGGNRAGYGYTF. CDR3 DNA sequence: TGTGCCAGCGGTGGAAATCGGGCGGGCTATGGCTACACCTTC.

The rearrangement joins TRBV4-2 to TRBJ2-1; D is undetermined. Germline V gene lookup returns CDR1 LGHNA and CDR2 YNFKEQ. V was shortened by 3 bases and J by 15 bases, with 21 bases between the two germline ends. The CDR3 loop spans 14 amino acids. In DNA form, the CDR3 reads TGTGCCAGCAGCCAGTCCACTATCTGGCCTTCGCGGTTCTTC. Its protein is CASSQSTIWPSRFF.

Concerning this clone itself: Its ends do not fully match the called genes, so a read error is possible. The chain uses TRBV7-2 and TRBJ2-5, with D unresolved. The CDR3 length is 11 residues. The germline V gene encodes CDR1 SGHTA and CDR2 FQGNSA. The DNA for the CDR3 is TGTGCCAGCAGGTTAGAAGAGACCCAGTACTTC. Amino acids: CASRLEETQYF.

By proportion, this clone is medium-sized (0.01 to 0.1%). The chain is built from TRBV19 and TRBJ2-2; D not resolved. CDR1 and CDR2 (germline): LNHDA, SQIVND (reference sequence). The CDR3 runs 15 residues. V dropped 0 bases and J dropped 7 bases, with 12 bases sitting between them. DNA for the CDR3: TGTGCCAGTAGTATAGATGGAAGGGCTGGCGGGGAGCTGTTTTTT. Residues: CASSIDGRAGGELFF.